Listed below are T cell receptor beta chains from one sample, sequenced in a study of cytomegalovirus exposure and HLA in healthy donors. The protocol was immunoSEQ multiplex PCR, while the TCRdb copy is restricted to in-frame clones and leaves out a portion. This table holds 140,000 or so clones, 70% to 75% found once. The source material was PBMCs. The source is a woman aged 25-40 years in good health and CMV-seronegative. Both conserved end residues are part of each CDR3. The D gene is left open where the match is weak. Some rows mark clone size as missing; the rest say once, few, many or name a class of expanded clone.

j_call,v_call,d_call,clone_size,cdr3_nt,cdr3_aa
TRBJ1-4,TRBV7-2,TRBD1,few,TGTGCCAGCAGCTTACAGGGACAGCGTAATGAAAAACTGTTTTTT,CASSLQGQRNEKLFF
TRBJ2-3,TRBV5-1,-,once,TGCGCCAGCAGCTCCAGTACAGGGCCCCCCACAGATACGCAGTATTTT,CASSSSTGPPTDTQYF
TRBJ2-7,TRBV7-9,TRBD1,-,TGTGCCAGCAGCCCTAGGACAGGGGACTACGAGCAGTACTTC,CASSPRTGDYEQYF
TRBJ2-5,TRBV27,-,-,TGTGCCAGCAGCCCCGCAGGACATTCGGAGGGGGAGACCCAGTACTTC,CASSPAGHSEGETQYF
TRBJ1-2,TRBV7-3,TRBD1,few,TGTGCCAGCAGTTCACGTCCGGGACAGGGCTCTGGCTACACCTTC,CASSSRPGQGSGYTF
TRBJ2-1,TRBV28,-,-,TGTGCCAGCAGTTTCCCGGACAGTTACAATGAGCAGTTCTTC,CASSFPDSYNEQFF
TRBJ1-4,TRBV5-8,TRBD1,-,TGTGCCAGCAGCTCCACTACCGGGACAGGGCCTGAAAAACTGTTTTTT,CASSSTTGTGPEKLFF
TRBJ2-1,TRBV2,TRBD1,few,TGTGCCAGCAGGCTACAGGGGGGTGAGCAGTTCTTC,CASRLQGGEQFF
TRBJ2-1,TRBV28,TRBD2,-,TGTGCCAGCAGTTTCGGTGGGACTACGGCGGATGAGCAGTTCTTC,CASSFGGTTADEQFF
TRBJ2-5,TRBV5-6,TRBD2,few,TGTGCCAGCACCTCCGCGGGGGGCGTACAGGAGACCCAGTACTTC,CASTSAGGVQETQYF
TRBJ1-2,TRBV6-5,TRBD1,few,TGTGCCAGCAGTTACGCGGACAGGGGCGGCTACACCTTC,CASSYADRGGYTF
TRBJ2-6,TRBV6-1,-,-,TGTGCCAGCAGTGAAAAGTTGAGACAGGCCGTATGGGCCAACGTCCTGACTTTC,CASSEKLRQAVWANVLTF
TRBJ2-1,TRBV12-2,-,-,TGTGCAAGTCGTTACACACTAGCGCGCTCCTACAATGAGCAGTTCTTC,CASRYTLARSYNEQFF
TRBJ2-1,TRBV7-2,-,-,TGTGCCAGCAGCCCCTGGGCGGGGGCCGATGAGCAGTTCTTC,CASSPWAGADEQFF
TRBJ2-3,TRBV2,TRBD2,-,TGTGCCAGCATGAGTATTAGCGGGAATAGCGCAGATACGCAGTATTTT,CASMSISGNSADTQYF
TRBJ2-1,TRBV29-1,TRBD1,few,TGCAGCGTTGAAGAGGGGACAGTTGGCGGTGAGCAGTTCTTC,CSVEEGTVGGEQFF
TRBJ2-7,TRBV18,TRBD1,few,TGTGCCAGCTCACCGGGACAGGTCTCCTACGAGCAGTACTTC,CASSPGQVSYEQYF
TRBJ1-4,TRBV5-8,-,few,TGTGCCAGCCCTTCCGCCGGGCTGTTTTTT,CASPSAGLFF
TRBJ1-1,TRBV5-4,-,-,TGTGCCAGCAGCTGGCCCATGGGGCAGGGGAACACTGAAGCTTTCTTT,CASSWPMGQGNTEAFF
TRBJ1-3,TRBV18,-,-,TGTGCCAGCTCACCACAGCGGGAAAACACCATATATTTT,CASSPQRENTIYF
TRBJ2-5,TRBV28,-,-,TGTGCCAGCACCTCGCGGATCGAGACCCAGTACTTC,CASTSRIETQYF
TRBJ2-3,TRBV18,-,-,TGTGCCAGCTCACCAGGGCGAGATACGCAGTATTTT,CASSPGRDTQYF
TRBJ1-2,TRBV30,TRBD1,-,TGTGCCTCGACAGGGAAGAGGGACTATGGCTACACCTTC,CASTGKRDYGYTF
TRBJ2-7,TRBV19,TRBD2,few,TGTGCCAGTAGTTATACTAGCGAGACCTCCTACGAGCAGTACTTC,CASSYTSETSYEQYF
TRBJ1-1,TRBV5-1,TRBD1,-,TGCGCCAGCAGCTTCCAGGGACAGGGGGCCGAAGCTTTCTTT,CASSFQGQGAEAFF
TRBJ1-2,TRBV19,-,-,TGTGCCAGTAGGACATCGAACTATGGCTACACCTTC,CASRTSNYGYTF
TRBJ1-2,TRBV4-2,-,-,TGTGCCAGCAGCCGTCGAGGCGGAGAGACCTATGGCTACACCTTC,CASSRRGGETYGYTF
TRBJ2-3,TRBV7-2,-,-,TGTGCCAGCAGCTTAGGAGTCAGGCGCACAGATACGCAGTATTTT,CASSLGVRRTDTQYF
TRBJ2-6,TRBV2,-,-,TGTGCCAGCACGAGGGCCCCTGGGGCCAACGTCCTGACTTTC,CASTRAPGANVLTF
TRBJ1-4,TRBV6-1,-,-,TGTGCCAGCAGTGAGGTGGTGGGGGGTGGTAATGAAAAACTGTTTTTT,CASSEVVGGGNEKLFF
TRBJ2-2,TRBV6-5,-,-,TGTGCCAGCAGTAAACTACTAAACACCGGGGAGCTGTTTTTT,CASSKLLNTGELFF
TRBJ2-2,TRBV5-4,TRBD1,-,TGTGCCAGCAGCACGGGACAGGGGCGGAACACCGGGGAGCTGTTTTTT,CASSTGQGRNTGELFF
TRBJ2-7,TRBV25-1,TRBD2,-,TGTGCCGCGACCCGGGGGGGGTCCGACGAGCAGTACTTC,CAATRGGSDEQYF
TRBJ2-7,TRBV18,TRBD1,-,TGTGCCAGCTCACCCCTCTCTTCGGGACAGCCATCCGAGCAGTACTTC,CASSPLSSGQPSEQYF
TRBJ1-5,TRBV6-6,TRBD1,-,TGTGCCAGCAGGACAGGGTGGGGCTTGGGGAATCAGCCCCAGCATTTT,CASRTGWGLGNQPQHF
TRBJ2-6,TRBV6-5,TRBD1,once,TGTGCCAGCAGACAGGGGTCCTCTGGGGCCAACGTCCTGACTTTC,CASRQGSSGANVLTF
TRBJ2-2,TRBV19,-,-,TGTGCCAGTACCGTAGACAGACTCACCGGGGAGCTGTTTTTT,CASTVDRLTGELFF
TRBJ1-2,TRBV28,TRBD1,-,TGTGCCAGCAGTCTCCAATCCGGGACAGGGACGGCCTATGGCTACACCTTC,CASSLQSGTGTAYGYTF
TRBJ2-5,TRBV5-1,TRBD2,-,TGCGCCAGCAGCTCCCGCACCGGGGGGGTCCAAGAGACCCAGTACTTC,CASSSRTGGVQETQYF
TRBJ1-1,TRBV19,-,-,TGTGCCAGTAGTATTACAGGGAGTCCTGGGCTGAACACTGAAGCTTTCTTT,CASSITGSPGLNTEAFF
TRBJ2-7,TRBV2,TRBD2,-,TGTGCCAGCAGTGGACTAGCGGAGAGCTCCTACGAGCAGTACTTC,CASSGLAESSYEQYF
TRBJ2-1,TRBV4-1,-,-,TGCGCCAGCAGCCAAGAATCTCTAGCTCCCAATGAGCAGTTCTTC,CASSQESLAPNEQFF
TRBJ2-7,TRBV18,-,-,TGTGCCAGCTCACCACGTTTCCTCGGGGAGGCCACCTACGAGCAGTACTTC,CASSPRFLGEATYEQYF
TRBJ2-1,TRBV4-2,TRBD2,-,TGTGCCAGCAGCCACGGCCTCGGACTAGCGGGAACCGATGGGCAGTTCTTC,CASSHGLGLAGTDGQFF
TRBJ2-3,TRBV28,-,-,TGTGCCAGCAGCTCTACGGGTAGCGCAGATACGCAGTATTTT,CASSSTGSADTQYF
TRBJ2-3,TRBV28,TRBD2,-,TGTGCCAGCAGACCAGAGCGGGGGGAGGGTCAGTCAGATACGCAGTATTTT,CASRPERGEGQSDTQYF
TRBJ2-3,TRBV7-2,-,-,TGTGCCAGCAGCTTAGCGGGGGGGCCCCTTAGCACAGATACGCAGTATTTT,CASSLAGGPLSTDTQYF
TRBJ1-5,TRBV28,TRBD1,-,TGTGCCAGCACCTATAGGGACAGGGCGCTTCAGCCCCAGCATTTT,CASTYRDRALQPQHF
TRBJ1-5,TRBV9,-,-,TGTGCCAGCAGTCCCTCTGACTCCCGAGCCCAGCATTTT,CASSPSDSRAQHF